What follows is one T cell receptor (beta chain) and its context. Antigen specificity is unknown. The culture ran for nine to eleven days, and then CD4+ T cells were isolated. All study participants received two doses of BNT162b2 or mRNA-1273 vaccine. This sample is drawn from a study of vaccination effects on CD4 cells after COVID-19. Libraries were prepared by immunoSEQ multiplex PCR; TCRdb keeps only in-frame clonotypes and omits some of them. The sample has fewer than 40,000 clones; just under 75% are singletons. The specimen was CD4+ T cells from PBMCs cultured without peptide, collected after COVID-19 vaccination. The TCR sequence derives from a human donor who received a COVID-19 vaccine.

CDR3 sequence: CASSLAGGYNEQFF. As DNA, the CDR3 is TGTGCCAGCAGCTTAGCGGGGGGTTACAATGAGCAGTTCTTC. The chain couples TRBV7-2 to TRBJ2-1; D might be TRBD2 (6 bases). Germline assignment: CDR1 SGHTA and CDR2 FQGNSA. This CDR3 comprises 14 residues. Trimming cost V 0 bases and J 4 bases, with 7 bases left between them.